Listed here is a single T cell receptor (beta chain). Its matching antigen is unknown. The V gene end was trimmed by 4 bases and the J gene end by 0 bases; junction bases not matched to a gene: 14. Per germline, CDR1 MNHNS and CDR2 SASEGT. The CDR3 spans 18 residues. The source of the sample is a study of circulating and synovial CD4+ cells in juvenile arthritis. Whole-study findings and limits: Some such blood samples were as oligoclonal as synovium. Circulating pathogenic-like lymphocytes shared a substantially higher fraction of CDR3 sequences with synovium than bulk blood.

Libraries were prepared by immunoSEQ multiplex PCR; TCRdb keeps only in-frame clonotypes and omits some of them. The sample lists 30,000 or so clones; roughly 96% were seen once. The chain joins TRBV6-1 to TRBJ2-7; 8 bases are shared with TRBD2. The sequence derives from a human donor with juvenile idiopathic arthritis. Sequencing was done on a sample of CD4+ T cells from blood. The CDR3 DNA reads as TGTGCCAGCAGTGTGAGGCTAGCGGGCTCCAAAAGCTCCTACGAGCAGTACTTC. Amino acids: CASSVRLAGSKSSYEQYF.